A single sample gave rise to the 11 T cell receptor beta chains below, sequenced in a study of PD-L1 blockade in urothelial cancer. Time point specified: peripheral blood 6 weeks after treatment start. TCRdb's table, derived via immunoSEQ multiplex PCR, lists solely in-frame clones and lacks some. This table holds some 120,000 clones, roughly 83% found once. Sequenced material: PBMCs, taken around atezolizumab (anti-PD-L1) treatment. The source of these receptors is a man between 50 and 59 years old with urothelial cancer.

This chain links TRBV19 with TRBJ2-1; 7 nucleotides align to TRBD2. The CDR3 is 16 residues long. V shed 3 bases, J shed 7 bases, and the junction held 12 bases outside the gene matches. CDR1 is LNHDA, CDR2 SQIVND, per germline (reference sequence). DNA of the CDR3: TGTGCCAGTAGTATCGGGGCGGGAGCCGTACAGAATGAGCAGTTCTTC. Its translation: CASSIGAGAVQNEQFF. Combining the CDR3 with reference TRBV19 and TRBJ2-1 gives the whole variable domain DGGITQSPKYLFRKEGQNVTLSCEQNLNHDAMYWYRQDPGQGLRLIYYSQIVNDFQKGDIAEGYSVSREKKESFPLTVTSAQKNPTAFYLCASSIGAGAVQNEQFFGPGTRLTVL.

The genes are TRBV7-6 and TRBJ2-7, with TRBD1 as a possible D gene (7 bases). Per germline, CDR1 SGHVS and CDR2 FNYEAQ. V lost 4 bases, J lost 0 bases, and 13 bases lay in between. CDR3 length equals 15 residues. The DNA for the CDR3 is TGTGCCAGCAGCTCCAGGGGGACTTACTCCTACGAGCAGTACTTC. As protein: CASSSRGTYSYEQYF.

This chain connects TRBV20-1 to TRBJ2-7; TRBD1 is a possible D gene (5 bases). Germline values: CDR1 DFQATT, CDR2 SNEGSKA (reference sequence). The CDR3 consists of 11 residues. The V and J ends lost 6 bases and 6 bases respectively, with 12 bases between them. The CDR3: CSAQAGPEQYF. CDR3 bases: TGCAGTGCCCAGGCAGGGCCCGAGCAGTACTTC.

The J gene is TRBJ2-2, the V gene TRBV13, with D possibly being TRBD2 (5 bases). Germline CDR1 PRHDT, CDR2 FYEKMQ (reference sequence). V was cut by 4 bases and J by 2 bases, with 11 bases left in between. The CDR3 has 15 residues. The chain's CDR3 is CASSYHGINTGELFF. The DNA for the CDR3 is TGTGCCAGCAGCTACCACGGGATTAACACCGGGGAGCTGTTTTTT.

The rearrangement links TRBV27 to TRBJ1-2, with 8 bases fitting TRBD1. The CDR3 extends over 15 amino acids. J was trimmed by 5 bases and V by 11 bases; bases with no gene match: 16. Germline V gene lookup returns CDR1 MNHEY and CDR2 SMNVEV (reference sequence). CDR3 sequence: CAAARKIGQGYGYTF. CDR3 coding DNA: TGTGCCGCAGCAAGAAAAATCGGACAGGGTTATGGCTACACCTTC.

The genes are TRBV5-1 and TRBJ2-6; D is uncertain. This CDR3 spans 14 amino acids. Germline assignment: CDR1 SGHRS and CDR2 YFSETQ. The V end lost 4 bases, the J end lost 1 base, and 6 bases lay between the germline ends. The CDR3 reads CASSPQSGANVLTF. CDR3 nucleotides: TGCGCCAGCAGCCCTCAGTCTGGGGCCAACGTCCTGACTTTC.

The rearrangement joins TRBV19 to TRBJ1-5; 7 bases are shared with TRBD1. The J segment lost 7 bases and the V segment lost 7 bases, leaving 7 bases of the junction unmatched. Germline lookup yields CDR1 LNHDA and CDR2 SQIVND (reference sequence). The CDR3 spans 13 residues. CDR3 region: CASTRQGGQPQHF. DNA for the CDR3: TGTGCCAGTACGAGGCAGGGGGGCCAGCCCCAGCATTTT.

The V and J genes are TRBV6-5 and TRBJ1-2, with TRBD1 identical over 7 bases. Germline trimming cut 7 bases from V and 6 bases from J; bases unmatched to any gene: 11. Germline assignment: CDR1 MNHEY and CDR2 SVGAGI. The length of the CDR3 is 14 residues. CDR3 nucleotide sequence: TGTGCCAGCATGCGGAAAAGGGACAGCCATGGCTACACCTTC. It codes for CASMRKRDSHGYTF.

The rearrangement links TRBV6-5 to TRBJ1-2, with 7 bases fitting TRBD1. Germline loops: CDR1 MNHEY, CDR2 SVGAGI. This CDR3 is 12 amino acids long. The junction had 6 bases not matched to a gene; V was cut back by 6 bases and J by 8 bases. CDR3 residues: CASSGQAMGYTF. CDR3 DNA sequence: TGTGCCAGCAGCGGACAGGCAATGGGCTACACCTTC.

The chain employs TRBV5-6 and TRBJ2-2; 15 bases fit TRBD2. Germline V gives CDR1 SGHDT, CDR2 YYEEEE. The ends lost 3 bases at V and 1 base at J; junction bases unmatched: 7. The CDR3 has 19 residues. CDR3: CASSYRTSGRVGNTGELFF. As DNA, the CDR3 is TGTGCCAGCAGCTATCGGACTAGCGGGAGGGTAGGGAACACCGGGGAGCTGTTTTTT.

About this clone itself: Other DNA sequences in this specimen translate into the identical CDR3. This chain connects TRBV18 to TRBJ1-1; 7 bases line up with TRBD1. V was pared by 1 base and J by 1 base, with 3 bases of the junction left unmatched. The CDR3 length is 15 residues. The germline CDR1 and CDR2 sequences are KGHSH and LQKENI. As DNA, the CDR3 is TGTGCCAGCTCACCACGGCAGGGGGGGAACACTGAAGCTTTCTTT. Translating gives CASSPRQGGNTEAFF.